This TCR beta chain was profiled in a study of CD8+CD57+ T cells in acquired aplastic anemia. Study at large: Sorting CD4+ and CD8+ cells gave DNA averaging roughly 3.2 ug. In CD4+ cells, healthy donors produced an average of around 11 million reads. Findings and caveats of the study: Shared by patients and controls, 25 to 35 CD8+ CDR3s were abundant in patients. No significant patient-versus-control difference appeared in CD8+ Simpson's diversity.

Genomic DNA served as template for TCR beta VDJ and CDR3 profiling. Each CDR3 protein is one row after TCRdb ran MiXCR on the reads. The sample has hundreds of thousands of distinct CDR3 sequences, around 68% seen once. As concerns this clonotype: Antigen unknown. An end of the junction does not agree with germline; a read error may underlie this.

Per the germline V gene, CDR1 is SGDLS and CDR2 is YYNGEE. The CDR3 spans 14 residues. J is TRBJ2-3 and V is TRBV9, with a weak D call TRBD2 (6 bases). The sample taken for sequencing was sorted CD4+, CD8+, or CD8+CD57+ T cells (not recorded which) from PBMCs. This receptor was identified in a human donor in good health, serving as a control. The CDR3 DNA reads TGTGCCAGCAGCGCAGGCGGGAACGCTCCCTCGCGTAATTTT. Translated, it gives CASSAGGNAPSRNF.